The present T cell receptor (beta chain) was sequenced within a study of blood T cell repertoires in COVID-19. At the level of the study: Acute and convalescent COVID-19 specimens originated in the United States, Italy and Spain. In each case, the material was cDNA or gDNA derived from T cells, B-cell-depleted T cells, or PBMCs.

V lost 0 bases to trimming and J lost 2 bases, with 8 bases between them. This CDR3 is built from 14 residues. CDR1 and CDR2 (germline): SGHRS, YFSETQ. Authors' methods: Amplification of reference gene primers provided the estimated nucleated cell counts. The data were produced by immunoSEQ multiplex PCR, yet TCRdb's version contains in-frame clones alone and is incomplete. The V and J calls and clone size are taken from that table; D and trimming were inferred from the DNA. Here the sample spans 220,000 or so clones, around 81% being singletons. This rearrangement joins TRBV5-1 to TRBJ1-2, with D uncertain. Sequenced: peripheral blood. This TCR derives from a woman under 40 who had recovered from COVID-19. In nucleotides, the CDR3 is TGCGCCAGCAGCTTGGGGAGCCTCAACTATGGCTACACCTTC. It translates to CASSLGSLNYGYTF.